Below, 4 T cell receptor beta chains from the same sample are listed, as sequenced in a study of blood T cells in healthy people across ages. A sample-barcoded 5' primer and a J-beta primer mix were used in a second PCR of roughly 7 to 12 cycles. TCRdb ran MiXCR on the 5' RACE reads and lists one entry per CDR3 protein. Of 500,000 to 600,000 distinct CDR3 sequences listed, approximately 25% are singletons. The sequencing sample was made of blood. These receptors were collected from a woman aged 70 to 79 in good health.

The rearrangement joins TRBV7-8 to TRBJ1-5; D gene uncertain. Germline V lookup: CDR1 SGHVS, CDR2 FQNEAQ. Trimming took 1 base from V and 2 from J, leaving 9 bases between them. This CDR3 is built from 15 residues. Written as DNA, the CDR3 is TGTGCCAGCAGCTTAGGGCAGCCTGGCAATCAGCCCCAGCATTTT. This gives the protein CASSLGQPGNQPQHF.

The CDR3: CSAAPGHNQPQHF. The CDR3 region has the DNA TGCAGCGCGGCCCCAGGACACAATCAGCCCCAGCATTTT. The J gene is TRBJ1-5, the V gene TRBV29-1, with D possibly matching TRBD1 (5 bases). CDR1 is SQVTM, CDR2 ANQGSEA, per germline. The CDR3 runs 13 residues. V was pared by 7 bases and J by 3 bases, with 13 bases between. Supplemented by reference TRBV29-1 and TRBJ1-5, the full variable domain reads SAVISQKPSRDICQRGTSLTIQCQVDSQVTMMFWYRQQPGQSLTLIATANQGSEATYESGFVIDKFPISRPNLTFSTLTVSNMSPEDSSIYLCSAAPGHNQPQHFGDGTRLSIL.

The chain is built from TRBV20-1 and TRBJ2-7; tentative D call: TRBD2 (5 bases). With 3 bases removed from V and 9 bases from J, the gap between germline ends came to 15 bases. The germline V gene encodes CDR1 DFQATT and CDR2 SNEGSKA (reference sequence). CDR3 size: 12 residues. The CDR3 loop is CSASRISRGQYF. In DNA form, the CDR3 reads TGCAGTGCTAGTCGGATTAGTCGGGGGCAGTACTTC.

The chain's CDR3 is CASTQPDRAGGYTF. The CDR3 region has the DNA TGTGCCAGCACCCAGCCAGACAGGGCGGGGGGCTACACCTTC. The chain joins TRBV6-5 to TRBJ1-2; 7 positions match TRBD1. V shed 7 bases, J shed 8 bases, and the junction held 13 bases outside the gene matches. CDR1 is MNHEY and CDR2 is SVGAGI in the germline V gene. CDR3 length: 14 amino acids.